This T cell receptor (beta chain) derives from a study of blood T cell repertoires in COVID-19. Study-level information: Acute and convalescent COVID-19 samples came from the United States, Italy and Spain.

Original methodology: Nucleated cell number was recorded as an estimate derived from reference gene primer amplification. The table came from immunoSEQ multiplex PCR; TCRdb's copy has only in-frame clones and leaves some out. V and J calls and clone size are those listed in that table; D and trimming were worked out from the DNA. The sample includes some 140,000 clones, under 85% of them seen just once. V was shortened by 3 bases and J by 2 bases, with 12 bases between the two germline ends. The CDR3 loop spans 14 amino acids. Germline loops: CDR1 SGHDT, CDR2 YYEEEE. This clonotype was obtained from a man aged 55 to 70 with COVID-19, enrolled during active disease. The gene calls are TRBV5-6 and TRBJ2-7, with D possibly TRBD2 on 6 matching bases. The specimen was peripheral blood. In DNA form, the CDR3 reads TGTGCCAGCAGCTCAATAGCGGAGACCTACGAGCAGTACTTC. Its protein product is CASSSIAETYEQYF.